This T cell receptor (beta chain) was observed in a study of cytomegalovirus exposure and HLA in healthy donors. The study's findings and limits: A cluster of highly shared sequence variants was likely a sequencing artifact. TCR beta V- and J-gene trimming, according to a later analysis, was linked to a missense DCLRE1C variant. Later analysis reportedly placed an Asian-associated ancestry cluster below the roughly 700-donor mean in N-insertions.

There were likely unrecorded immune exposures, though donors were nominally healthy when sampled. Remarks on this clone: Antigen: not known.

PCR used 60 Vbeta primers and 13 Jbeta primers. Sequencing used immunoSEQ multiplex PCR; TCRdb keeps in-frame clones, though not all of them. The sample table includes just under 60,000 clones. Germline V gene data show CDR1 as MRHNA and CDR2 as SNTAGT. The CDR3 has 15 residues. The trim removed 2 bases at V and 6 bases at J, leaving 4 bases unmatched. The chain couples TRBV6-4 to TRBJ2-1; 10 bases agree with TRBD1. The receptor was isolated from a male donor in good health and CMV-seronegative. Sequenced material: PBMCs. CDR3 nucleotide sequence: TGTGCCAGCAGTGACGGACAGGGGGAGCCCAATGAGCAGTTCTTC. Protein: CASSDGQGEPNEQFF.